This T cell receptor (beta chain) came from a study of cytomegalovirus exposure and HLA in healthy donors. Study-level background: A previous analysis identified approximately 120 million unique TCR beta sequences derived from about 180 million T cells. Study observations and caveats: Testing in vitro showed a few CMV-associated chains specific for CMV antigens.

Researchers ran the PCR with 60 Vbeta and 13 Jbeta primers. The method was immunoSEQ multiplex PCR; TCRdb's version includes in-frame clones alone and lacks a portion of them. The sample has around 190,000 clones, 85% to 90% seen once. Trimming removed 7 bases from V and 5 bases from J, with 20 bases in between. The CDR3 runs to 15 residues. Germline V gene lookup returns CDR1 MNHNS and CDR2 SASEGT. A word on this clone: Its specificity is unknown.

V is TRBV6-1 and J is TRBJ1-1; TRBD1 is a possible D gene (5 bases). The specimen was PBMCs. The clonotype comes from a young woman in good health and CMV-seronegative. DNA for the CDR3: TGTGCCAGCAATGATCCTGGAGGGGTTACGACTGAAGCTTTCTTT. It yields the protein CASNDPGGVTTEAFF.